The clone carrying this TCR beta chain came up once. This sample is part of a study of shared clonotypes between healthy human individuals. Sequencing used immunoSEQ multiplex PCR; TCRdb keeps in-frame clones, though not all of them. This sample has roughly 1.4 million clones, with 98% found just once. Sequences were obtained from naive CD4+ T cells sorted from blood. Subset in this sample: CD45RA+ positively selected. The clonotype was recovered from a man aged 25-40 years in good health.

CDR3 nucleotides: TGTGCCAGCTCGGAGGGACAGGTGCCCACCTACGAGCAGTACTTC. The encoded protein is CASSEGQVPTYEQYF. The chain has TRBV18 and TRBJ2-7, with 8 bases fitting TRBD1. J was trimmed by 2 bases and V by 6 bases; bases with no gene match: 9. The CDR3 loop spans 15 amino acids. Germline-derived CDR1 and CDR2 are KGHSH and LQKENI.